The 29 T cell receptor beta chains listed next were all sequenced from one sample in a study of regulatory T cells in long-lasting Graves disease. Libraries of TCR beta came from iRepertoire HTBI primers plus Arm-PCR of CDR3 regions. TCRdb reprocessed the multiplex PCR reads with MiXCR, giving one entry per CDR3 protein. The sample yields about 440,000 distinct CDR3 sequences, about 15% seen once. Time point given: newly diagnosed GD, antithyroid drugs for less than 3 months. The authors made the TCR library using RNA they extracted from PBMCs. The same data also went into a second study, on T cells in Graves' hyperthyroidism and ophthalmopathy.

Here the sequenced sample was peripheral blood mononuclear cells (PBMCs), taken at new diagnosis, from a patient treated with antithyroid drugs. Receptor source: a woman in her 30s with Graves disease.

In its sample, this clonotype was seen a few times. The chain recombines TRBV4-1 with TRBJ2-7; 7 bases fit TRBD2. The CDR3 is 14 amino acids. From germline, CDR1 is MGHRA and CDR2 YSYEKL. Losses at the gene ends were 1 base for V and 4 bases for J; bases not matched to a gene: 4. CDR3 amino acids: CASSQAGGTYEQYF. CDR3 DNA: TGCGCCAGCAGCCAAGCGGGGGGAACGTACGAGCAGTACTTC.

This clonotype has a handful of counts. The chain links TRBV7-9 to TRBJ2-1, with D possibly being TRBD1 or TRBD2 (5 bases each). V lost 5 bases to trimming and J lost 5 bases, with 16 bases between them. The CDR3 has 15 residues. In germline, CDR1 is SEHNR, CDR2 FQNEAQ (reference sequence). The CDR3 DNA follows: TGTGCCAGCAGCCCGGGTAGATGGGGGAACAATGAGCAGTTCTTC. Its protein is CASSPGRWGNNEQFF.

This clonotype was observed many times. V gene TRBV6-2 or TRBV6-3 combines with J gene TRBJ1-4, with D uncertain. The CDR3 runs to 10 residues. V was pared by 8 bases and J by 8 bases, with 6 bases between. The germline gives CDR1 MNHEY, CDR2 SVGEGT. CDR3 in DNA: TGTGCCAGCGGACGAGAAAAACTGTTTTTT. Protein product: CASGREKLFF.

At least ten counts were recorded for this clonotype. The rearrangement uses TRBV19 and TRBJ1-5; a possible D gene is TRBD1 (6 bases). The CDR3 spans 15 residues. Trimming removed 1 base from V and 5 bases from J, with 12 bases in between. CDR1 and CDR2 from the germline V gene are LNHDA and SQIVND (reference sequence). The CDR3 reads CASSIGTDFDQPQHF. Written as DNA, the CDR3 is TGTGCCAGTAGTATAGGGACAGATTTCGATCAGCCCCAGCATTTT.

The rearrangement uses TRBV11-3 and TRBJ2-4; D remains ambiguous. V lost 1 base to trimming and J lost 1 base, with 8 bases between them. There are 15 residues in the CDR3. Germline CDR1 is SGHNT and CDR2 is YENEEA. The CDR3: CASSLALGAKNIQYF. The CDR3 DNA follows: TGTGCCAGCAGCTTAGCCCTGGGGGCCAAAAACATTCAGTACTTC.

This clonotype was detected ten times or more. V and J are TRBV12-3 or TRBV12-4 and TRBJ1-3; maybe TRBD1 (6 bases). Trimming shortened V by 10 bases and J by 6 bases, and 16 bases separated the two germline ends. The CDR3 runs 13 residues. The CDR3 nucleotides are TGTGCCACCGGACAGAGTCCCGTAAACACCATATATTTT. It specifies CATGQSPVNTIYF.

This chain joins TRBV7-8 and TRBJ1-4; maybe TRBD1 (5 bases). The CDR3 is 17 amino acids. The germline gives CDR1 SGHVS, CDR2 FQNEAQ. V was cut by 5 bases and J by 8 bases, with 24 bases left in between. The CDR3 loop reads CASSHTASGTASEKLFF. As DNA, the CDR3 is TGTGCCAGCAGCCACACCGCCTCCGGGACGGCATCGGAAAAACTGTTTTTT. Drawing the rest from reference TRBV7-8 and TRBJ1-4, the complete variable domain is GAGVSQSPRYKVAKRGQDVALRCDPISGHVSLFWYQQALGQGPEFLTYFQNEAQLDKSGLPSDRFFAERPEGSVSTLKIQRTQQEDSAVYLCASSHTASGTASEKLFFGSGTQLSVL.

With respect to this clonotype: This may arise from a read error, as a much more abundant clone is one base away. The V gene is TRBV10-3, the J gene TRBJ2-3; D call uncertain. The CDR3 consists of 17 residues. Per germline, CDR1 ENHRY and CDR2 SYGVKD. The DNA for the CDR3 is TGTGCCCTCAGTGAATCCATTGGCCTGATCGGCACAGATACGCAGTATTTT. Amino acid sequence: CALSESIGLIGTDTQYF.

This clonotype was detected a few times. This chain uses TRBV11-2 with TRBJ1-5; D may be TRBD1 (5 bases). The CDR3 length is 16 residues. V gave up 5 bases and J gave up 2 bases, with 16 bases separating them. Per germline, CDR1 SGHAT and CDR2 FQNNGV. This CDR3 reads CASSPQGQGGNQPQHF. The CDR3 DNA reads as TGTGCCAGCAGCCCGCAGGGCCAAGGGGGCAATCAGCCCCAGCATTTT.

The chain joins TRBV6-1 to TRBJ1-6; D unclear. The CDR3 length is 17 residues. The germline CDR1 and CDR2 sequences are MNHNS and SASEGT. The V and J ends lost 7 bases and 0 bases respectively, with 16 bases between them. DNA for the CDR3: TGTGCCAGCAAGAACCCGGCGGAGAGCTCCTATAATTCACCCCTCCACTTT. It encodes CASKNPAESSYNSPLHF.

The table lists this clonotype with a few counts. In DNA, the CDR3 is TGTGCCTGCCGGGACAGGGGGGCAGATACGCAGTATTTT. It specifies CACRDRGADTQYF. V gene TRBV28 combines with J gene TRBJ2-3; 11 positions agree with TRBD1. V gave up 11 bases and J gave up 4 bases; unmatched junction bases: 5. Looked up from germline, CDR1 is MDHEN and CDR2 is SYDVKM. The CDR3 is 13 residues long.

This clonotype has at least ten counts. The V and J genes are TRBV18 and TRBJ2-5, with 10 bases aligning to TRBD2. V was clipped by 4 bases and J by 5 bases; unmatched bases: 10. The CDR3 has 16 residues. The germline gives CDR1 KGHSH, CDR2 LQKENI. The CDR3, as DNA: TGTGCCAGCTCACGACAAGCGGGAGGGCCCGGGGAGACCCAGTACTTC. Encoded protein: CASSRQAGGPGETQYF.

This clonotype was detected many times. This chain uses TRBV12-3 or TRBV12-4 with TRBJ2-7; D gene uncertain. The CDR3 runs 15 residues. V was trimmed by 2 bases and J by 4 bases, leaving 15 bases between them. CDR3 sequence (DNA): TGTGCCAGCAGTTTATATGGCAGCCCGTCTTACGAGCAGTACTTC. Amino acid sequence: CASSLYGSPSYEQYF.

Many counts were recorded for this clonotype. CDR3 in amino acids: CSASGSGTDTQYF. DNA of the CDR3: TGCAGTGCTAGCGGGAGCGGTACAGATACGCAGTATTTT. V and J are TRBV20-1 and TRBJ2-3; D possibly corresponds to TRBD2 (6 bases). The CDR3 is made up of 13 amino acids. V gave up 3 bases and J gave up 3 bases, with 10 bases separating them. Germline-derived CDR1 and CDR2 are DFQATT and SNEGSKA (reference sequence).

This clonotype was seen repeatedly, ten times or more. V gene TRBV2 combines with J gene TRBJ2-3, with TRBD1 matching 8 bases. The V and J ends lost 8 bases and 6 bases, in that order; junction bases with no gene match: 4. Germline V CDR1 and CDR2: SNHLY, FYNNEI. The CDR3 spans 12 residues. CDR3 coding DNA: TGTGCCAGCGACTGGACAGGGGATACGCAGTATTTT. Protein product: CASDWTGDTQYF.

This clonotype was seen only a few times. J is TRBJ2-7 and V is TRBV30, with D perhaps given as TRBD1 or TRBD2 (6 bases each). Germline values: CDR1 GTSNPN, CDR2 SVGIG (reference sequence). Trimming took 3 bases from V and 6 from J, leaving 15 bases between them. The CDR3 covers 13 residues. The CDR3 region has the DNA TGTGCCTGGAGCAACTTCAGGGGAGGCGAGCAGTACTTC. This codes for CAWSNFRGGEQYF.

This clonotype was seen many times. The rearrangement joins TRBV20-1 to TRBJ2-1; 8 nucleotides line up with TRBD1. The CDR3 is made up of 14 amino acids. V lost 4 bases, J lost 10 bases, and 12 bases stayed unmatched. CDR1 DFQATT and CDR2 SNEGSKA come from the germline V gene (reference sequence). For the CDR3, the DNA is TGCAGTGCTATTCAGGGGGCCTCGGGGTACGAGCAGTTCTTC. Translated, it gives CSAIQGASGYEQFF.

At least ten counts were recorded for this clonotype. The chain employs TRBV5-8 and TRBJ1-2; unclear D gene. This CDR3 is 15 amino acids long. The ends were cut back, 2 bases at V and 3 bases at J, with 14 bases in the middle. Looked up from germline, CDR1 is SGHTS and CDR2 is YDEGEE. CDR3 bases: TGTGCCAGCAGCTTTATCACAGAGAGGTACTATGGCTACACCTTC. This translates into CASSFITERYYGYTF.

This clonotype was seen a few times. The J gene is TRBJ1-1, the V gene TRBV4-1; D perhaps matches TRBD1 (5 bases). The CDR3 extends over 18 amino acids. CDR1 MGHRA and CDR2 YSYEKL come from the germline V gene. Trimming took off 1 base at V and 2 bases at J, with 20 bases between the two ends. CDR3: CASSQVGVNIGYNTEAFF. Written as DNA, the CDR3 is TGCGCCAGCAGCCAAGTAGGGGTTAACATAGGGTACAACACTGAAGCTTTCTTT.

This clonotype appeared a few times. Mismatch with germline at one junction end may stem from a read error. This chain uses TRBV9 with TRBJ2-1; 8 bases match TRBD2. CDR3 size: 13 residues. Germline V gives CDR1 SGDLS, CDR2 YYNGEE. The CDR3: CAGSGRGGNEQFF. For the CDR3, the DNA is TGTGCCGGCAGCGGGAGAGGGGGCAATGAGCAGTTCTTC.

Ten or more counts support this clonotype. The rearrangement uses TRBV6-1 and TRBJ2-7, with 9 bases fitting TRBD2. Trimming removed 6 bases from V and 6 bases from J; junction bases left unmatched: 12. The CDR3 contains 15 residues. Germline V lookup: CDR1 MNHNS, CDR2 SASEGT. The CDR3 is CASSATPGLASEQYF. Written as DNA, the CDR3 is TGTGCCAGCAGCGCAACTCCGGGACTAGCATCCGAGCAGTACTTC.

This chain uses TRBV10-2 with TRBJ2-1; D remains unclear. The CDR3 length is 15 residues. Germline CDR1 reads WSHSY; CDR2 reads SAAADI. The V and J ends lost 3 bases and 0 bases respectively, with 9 bases between them. CDR3 nucleotides: TGCGCCAGCAGTGATTCCCGAAGCTCCTACAATGAGCAGTTCTTC. This sequence encodes CASSDSRSSYNEQFF.

This clonotype has a count of ten or more. V is TRBV6-1 and J is TRBJ2-1; TRBD1 aligns across 9 bases. CDR3 size: 15 residues. The V segment lost 5 bases and the J segment 2 bases; nucleotides outside the gene matches: 4. CDR1 MNHNS and CDR2 SASEGT come from the germline V gene. This chain's CDR3 is CASSTGTGTYNEQFF. In DNA form, the CDR3 reads TGTGCCAGCAGTACCGGGACAGGGACCTACAATGAGCAGTTCTTC.

The chain employs TRBV9 and TRBJ2-7; D call uncertain. Germline CDR1 SGDLS, CDR2 YYNGEE. V dropped 0 bases and J dropped 4 bases, with 14 bases sitting between them. There are 15 residues in the CDR3. The CDR3 DNA sequence: TGTGCCAGCAGCGTAGCTGGCAGCCCCTTTTACGAGCAGTACTTC. Protein product: CASSVAGSPFYEQYF. The full variable domain, with the rest looked up from reference TRBV9 and TRBJ2-7, is DSGVTQTPKHLITATGQRVTLRCSPRSGDLSVYWYQQSLDQGLQFLIQYYNGEERAKGNILERFSAQQFPDLHSELNLSSLELGDSALYFCASSVAGSPFYEQYFGPGTRLTVT.

The J gene is TRBJ1-1, the V gene TRBV7-9; 11 positions agree with TRBD1. With V trimmed by 0 bases and J by 5 bases, 11 bases remained unmatched. Looked up from germline, CDR1 is SEHNR and CDR2 is FQNEAQ (reference sequence). The CDR3 spans 18 residues. This CDR3 reads CASSLAGGTGGGGTEAFF. CDR3 sequence (DNA): TGTGCCAGCAGCTTAGCGGGGGGGACAGGGGGAGGCGGGACTGAAGCTTTCTTT.

This clonotype was counted at least ten times. The gene calls are TRBV12-3 or TRBV12-4 and TRBJ2-1, with TRBD2 matching 9 bases. J was trimmed by 7 bases and V by 1 base; bases with no gene match: 5. This CDR3 is 15 amino acids long. The CDR3 DNA sequence: TGTGCCAGCAGTTTAGTCGTCCTAGCGGGGAATGAGCAGTTCTTC. Its protein product is CASSLVVLAGNEQFF.

This clonotype was picked up a small number of times. The rearrangement uses TRBV5-8 and TRBJ2-3, with D unresolved. Germline CDR1 is SGHTS and CDR2 is YDEGEE. This CDR3 comprises 12 residues. Trimming pared 2 bases from V and 4 bases from J, leaving 5 bases between. This CDR3 reads CASSFRADTQYF. The CDR3 DNA sequence: TGTGCCAGCAGCTTTAGGGCAGATACGCAGTATTTT.

The genes are TRBV14 and TRBJ2-2; 13 bases are shared with TRBD2. The CDR3 contains 16 residues. The V segment lost 5 bases and the J segment 6 bases; nucleotides outside the gene matches: 6. The germline V gene has CDR1 SGHDN and CDR2 FVKESK. The CDR3 nucleotides read TGTGCCAGCAGCAAAAGACTAGCGGGAGGTTCCGGGGAGCTGTTTTTT. Translated, it gives CASSKRLAGGSGELFF.

The chain combines TRBV5-1 with TRBJ1-1, with a tentative D call TRBD1 (5 bases). V was trimmed by 0 bases and J by 10 bases, leaving 13 bases between them. The CDR3 length is 13 residues. CDR1 and CDR2 from the germline V gene are SGHRS and YFSETQ. CDR3 DNA sequence: TGCGCCAGCAGCTTGGTGCAGGGAGTGGCAGCTTTCTTT. It codes for CASSLVQGVAAFF. Combining the CDR3 with reference TRBV5-1 and TRBJ1-1 gives the whole variable domain KAGVTQTPRYLIKTRGQQVTLSCSPISGHRSVSWYQQTPGQGLQFLFEYFSETQRNKGNFPGRFSGRQFSNSRSEMNVSTLELGDSALYLCASSLVQGVAAFFGQGTRLTVV.